This T cell receptor (beta chain) derives from a study of breast tumors, draining lymph nodes, adjacent tissues. Study-wide points: Tumors had less TCR diversity than lymph nodes, more than nontumor tissue. Luminal-like breast cancer showed significantly higher tumor–nontumor repertoire similarity than basal-like.

Samples came from axillary lymph nodes draining the breast cancer. MiXCR, applied by TCRdb to the multiplex PCR reads, yields one record per CDR3 protein. This sample carries under 350,000 distinct CDR3 sequences, under 35% of them seen once, and the ten largest clones take 1.1%. This clonotype came up many times. What it binds is not known. Sequencing was carried out using axillary lymph node tissue. The TCR originated in a female donor with breast cancer. Some clones in this sample may be carry-over from other donors' samples.

This CDR3 reads CASSPPWGGLEETQYF. CDR3 bases: TGTGCCAGCAGCCCCCCGTGGGGGGGACTGGAAGAGACCCAGTACTTC. The J gene is TRBJ2-5, the V gene TRBV7-9, with TRBD2 identical over 7 bases. This CDR3 has 16 amino acids. Germline loops: CDR1 SEHNR, CDR2 FQNEAQ (reference sequence). The V and J ends lost 5 bases and 3 bases, in that order; junction bases with no gene match: 12.